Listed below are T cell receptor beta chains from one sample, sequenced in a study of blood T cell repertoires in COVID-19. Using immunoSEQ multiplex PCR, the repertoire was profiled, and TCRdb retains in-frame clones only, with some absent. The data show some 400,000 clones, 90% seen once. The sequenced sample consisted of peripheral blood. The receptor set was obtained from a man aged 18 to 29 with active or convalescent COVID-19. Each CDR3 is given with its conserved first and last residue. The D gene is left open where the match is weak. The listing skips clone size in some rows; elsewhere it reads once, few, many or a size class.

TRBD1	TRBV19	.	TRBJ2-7	CASSITGAEQYF	TGTGCCAGTAGTATAACAGGGGCCGAGCAGTACTTC
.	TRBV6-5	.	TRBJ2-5	CASNGLGTQYF	TGTGCCAGCAATGGACTCGGGACCCAGTACTTC
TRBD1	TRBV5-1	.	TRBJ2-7	CASSRGQGWDEQYF	TGCGCCAGCAGCAGAGGACAGGGTTGGGACGAGCAGTACTTC
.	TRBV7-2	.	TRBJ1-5	CASSLGHLSNQPQHF	TGTGCCAGCAGCCTTGGACACCTTAGCAATCAGCCCCAGCATTTT
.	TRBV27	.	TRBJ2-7	CASSLQWDLGLYEQYF	TGTGCCAGCAGTTTGCAATGGGACTTGGGGCTCTACGAGCAGTACTTC
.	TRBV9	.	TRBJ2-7	CASSPPDKQYEQYF	TGTGCCAGCAGCCCGCCCGATAAACAGTACGAGCAGTACTTC
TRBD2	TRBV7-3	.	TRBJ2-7	CASSRGTSRIYEQYF	TGTGCCAGCAGCCGTGGGACTAGCCGTATATACGAGCAGTACTTC
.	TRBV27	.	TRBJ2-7	CASSFGAGFTYEQYF	TGTGCCAGCAGTTTTGGGGCGGGATTCACCTACGAGCAGTACTTC
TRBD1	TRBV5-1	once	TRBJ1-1	CASSITGTGVPSTEAFF	TGCGCCAGCAGCATTACCGGGACAGGGGTCCCGTCAACTGAAGCTTTCTTT
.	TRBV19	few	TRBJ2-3	CASSVRGASTDTQYF	TGTGCCAGTAGTGTCCGCGGGGCAAGCACAGATACGCAGTATTTT
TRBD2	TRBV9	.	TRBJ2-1	CASSDHRLAGVNEQFF	TGTGCCAGCAGCGACCATAGACTAGCGGGAGTTAATGAGCAGTTCTTC
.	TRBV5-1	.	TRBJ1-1	CASRDSYTEAFF	TGCGCCAGCAGGGACAGTTACACTGAAGCTTTCTTT
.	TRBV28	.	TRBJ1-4	CASSPTLATNEKLFF	TGTGCCAGCAGCCCGACTCTGGCAACTAATGAAAAACTGTTTTTT
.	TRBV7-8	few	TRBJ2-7	CASSRRGQRDSSYEQYF	TGTGCCAGCAGCCGTCGAGGGCAACGGGACTCCTCCTACGAGCAGTACTTC
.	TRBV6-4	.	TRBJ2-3	CASSDSTGPTDTQYF	TGTGCCAGCAGTGACTCCACAGGGCCCACAGATACGCAGTATTTT
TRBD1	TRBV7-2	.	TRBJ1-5	CASSLDRESNQPQHF	TGTGCCAGCAGCTTGGACAGGGAGAGCAATCAGCCCCAGCATTTT
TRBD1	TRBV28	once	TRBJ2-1	CASSLRDRGLDEQFF	TGTGCCAGCAGTCTGCGGGACAGGGGATTAGATGAGCAGTTCTTC
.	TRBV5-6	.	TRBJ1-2	CASSFSRLDYGYTF	TGTGCCAGCAGCTTTTCCCGACTAGACTATGGCTACACCTTC
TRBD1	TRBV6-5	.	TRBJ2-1	CASSYGQASYNEQFF	TGTGCCAGCAGTTACGGACAGGCCTCCTACAATGAGCAGTTCTTC
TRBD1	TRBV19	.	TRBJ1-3	CASTSQTGKNTIYF	TGTGCCAGTACCTCACAGACAGGGAAAAACACCATATATTTT
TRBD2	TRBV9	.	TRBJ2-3	CASSPRGGQTDTQYF	TGTGCCAGCAGCCCCCGCGGGGGGCAGACAGATACGCAGTATTTT